One and the same sample provided the 9 T cell receptor beta chains below, sequenced in a study of cytomegalovirus exposure and HLA in healthy donors. The PCR used 60 Vbeta and 13 Jbeta primers. TCRdb's copy holds only in-frame clones and misses some; the assay was immunoSEQ multiplex PCR. This table has about 150,000 clones, more than 80% appearing once. The sequenced material came from PBMCs. The receptors shown here come from a woman aged 40 to 49 in good health and CMV-seropositive.

V gene TRBV7-2 combines with J gene TRBJ2-5, with D perhaps TRBD2 (8 bases). Deletions cut 5 bases from V and 5 bases from J, with 27 bases between. The CDR3 runs 18 residues. Germline loops: CDR1 SGHTA, CDR2 FQGNSA. CDR3 nucleotides: TGTGCCAGCAGCCCAAGGGGGCGACTAGCGCAGGAGCGGGAGACCCAGTACTTC. This translates into CASSPRGRLAQERETQYF.

This clone was observed a single time. V is TRBV23-1 and J is TRBJ2-4; D is ambiguous. TRBV23-1 is identified as an open reading frame with a role that is uncertain. The germline V and J ends were trimmed by 4 bases and 0 bases, with 16 bases remaining between them. The CDR3 totals 17 residues. The CDR3 coding sequence is TGCGCCAGCAGTCCGTTACACCCAATTGTAGCCAAAAACATTCAGTACTTC. Its translation: CASSPLHPIVAKNIQYF.

The rearrangement uses TRBV2 and TRBJ2-5; D unresolved. The germline CDR1 and CDR2 sequences are SNHLY and FYNNEI. Between the trimmed V and J ends, which lost 10 bases and 1 base, there was a span of 16 bases. CDR3 length: 14 residues. The CDR3 DNA reads TGTGCCACCCGACTCTCACTATCCCAAGAGACCCAGTACTTC. Translating gives CATRLSLSQETQYF.

The rearrangement links TRBV4-1 to TRBJ1-3; D uncertain. The CDR3 contains 16 residues. The V gene's germline CDR1 is MGHRA and CDR2 YSYEKL. V was pared by 0 bases and J by 0 bases, with 9 bases between. The CDR3 nucleotides are TGCGCCAGCAGCCAAGACGGAGCTTTCTCTGGAAACACCATATATTTT. Translating gives CASSQDGAFSGNTIYF.

The CDR3 DNA reads as TGTGCCAGCAGCTTAAGCGGTATCGGCAATCAGCCCCAGCATTTT. Encoded protein: CASSLSGIGNQPQHF. This chain connects TRBV11-2 to TRBJ1-5, with D hard to call. This CDR3 has 15 residues. Germline lookup yields CDR1 SGHAT and CDR2 FQNNGV. The ends were cut back, 2 bases at V and 2 bases at J, with 10 bases in the middle.

J is TRBJ2-7 and V is TRBV5-1; 10 nucleotides align to TRBD1. Germline CDR1 and CDR2: SGHRS and YFSETQ. CDR3 length: 14 residues. Unmatched junction bases numbered 4, after V lost 3 bases and J lost 4 bases. As DNA, the CDR3 is TGCGCCAGCAGCTCGGGACAGGGGACTTACGAGCAGTACTTC. It specifies CASSSGQGTYEQYF.

The chain joins TRBV19 to TRBJ2-1; 12 positions match TRBD2. This CDR3 is 14 amino acids long. The junction had 0 bases not matched to a gene; V was cut back by 6 bases and J by 3 bases. The germline gives CDR1 LNHDA, CDR2 SQIVND (reference sequence). The CDR3 loop is CASRTSGSYNEQFF. DNA for the CDR3: TGTGCCAGTAGGACTAGCGGGAGCTACAATGAGCAGTTCTTC.

This clone was counted a single time. This chain connects TRBV5-5 to TRBJ2-7; D is possibly TRBD2 (5 bases). Germline CDR1 is SGHKS and CDR2 is YYEKEE (reference sequence). This CDR3 has 14 amino acids. V shed 5 bases and J shed 0 bases, with 12 bases lying between them. CDR3 in amino acids: CASSERDSSYEQYF. The CDR3 nucleotides read TGTGCCAGCAGTGAACGGGATAGCTCCTACGAGCAGTACTTC.

V and J are TRBV9 and TRBJ1-1; perhaps TRBD1 as D (5 bases). The ends were cut back, 4 bases at V and 0 bases at J, with 22 bases in the middle. The CDR3 loop spans 18 amino acids. Germline CDR1 is SGDLS and CDR2 is YYNGEE. CDR3 loop: CASSRGWGGGLMNTEAFF. CDR3 sequence (DNA): TGTGCCAGCAGCCGGGGGTGGGGCGGCGGCCTGATGAACACTGAAGCTTTCTTT.